Detailed here is one T cell receptor beta chain. Antigen unknown. The data were obtained in a study of T cells in localized non-small cell lung cancer. General study findings and limits: Maximal T cell clonality occurred in uninvolved adjacent lung, with tumor ranking below it.

Clones were read by immunoSEQ multiplex PCR, and TCRdb kept only the in-frame ones, dropping some. The data show under 150,000 clones, more than 70% seen once. This sequence originates from a female donor over 55 with stage I lung adenocarcinoma. The specimen was peripheral blood, collected before any cancer treatment.

Here the CDR3 DNA reads TGTGCCAGCAGTTACTTTCCGGGACAGGGGGTCGCCGGGGAGCTGTTTTTT. It specifies CASSYFPGQGVAGELFF. The J gene is TRBJ2-2, the V gene TRBV28; 11 nucleotides agree with TRBD1. The CDR3 runs to 17 residues. The germline gives CDR1 MDHEN, CDR2 SYDVKM. J gave up 6 bases and V 4 bases, and 10 bases lay outside the gene matches.